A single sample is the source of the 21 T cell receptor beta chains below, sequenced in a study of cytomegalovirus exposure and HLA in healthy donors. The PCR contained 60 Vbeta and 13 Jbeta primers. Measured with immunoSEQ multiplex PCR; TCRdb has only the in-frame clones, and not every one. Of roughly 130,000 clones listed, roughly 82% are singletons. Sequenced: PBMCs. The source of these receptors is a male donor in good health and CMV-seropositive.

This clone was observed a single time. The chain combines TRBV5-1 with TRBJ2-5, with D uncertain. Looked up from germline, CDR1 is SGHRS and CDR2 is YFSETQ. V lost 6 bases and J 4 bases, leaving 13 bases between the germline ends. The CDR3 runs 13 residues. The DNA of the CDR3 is TGCGCCAGCAAGCAAACCGTCACAGAGACCCAGTACTTC. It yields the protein CASKQTVTETQYF.

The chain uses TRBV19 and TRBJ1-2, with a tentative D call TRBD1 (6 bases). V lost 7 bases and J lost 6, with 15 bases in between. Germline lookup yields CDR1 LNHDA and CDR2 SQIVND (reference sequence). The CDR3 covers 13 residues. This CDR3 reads CASTMRGGDGYTF. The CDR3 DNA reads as TGTGCCAGTACCATGCGAGGGGGAGATGGCTACACCTTC.

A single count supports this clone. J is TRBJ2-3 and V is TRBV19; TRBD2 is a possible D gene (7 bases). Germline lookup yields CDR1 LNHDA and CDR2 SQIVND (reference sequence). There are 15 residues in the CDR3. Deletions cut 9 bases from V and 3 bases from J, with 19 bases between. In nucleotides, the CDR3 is TGTGCCAGCGCCCTTTTGGGGGGGGCAACAGATACGCAGTATTTT. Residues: CASALLGGATDTQYF.

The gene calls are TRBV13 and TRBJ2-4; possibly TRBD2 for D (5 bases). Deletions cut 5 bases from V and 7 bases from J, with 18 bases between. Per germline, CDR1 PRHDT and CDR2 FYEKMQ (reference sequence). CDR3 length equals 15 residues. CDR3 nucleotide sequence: TGTGCCAGCAGCCCCCGCCCTGAGAGAGGGAACATTCAGTACTTC. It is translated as CASSPRPERGNIQYF.

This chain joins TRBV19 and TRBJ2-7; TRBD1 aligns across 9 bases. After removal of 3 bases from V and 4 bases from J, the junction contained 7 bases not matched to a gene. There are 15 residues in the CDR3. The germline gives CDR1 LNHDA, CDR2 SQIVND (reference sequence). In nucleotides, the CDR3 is TGTGCCAGTAGTATGTCCCCGGGACAGGGTTACGAGCAGTACTTC. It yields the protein CASSMSPGQGYEQYF.

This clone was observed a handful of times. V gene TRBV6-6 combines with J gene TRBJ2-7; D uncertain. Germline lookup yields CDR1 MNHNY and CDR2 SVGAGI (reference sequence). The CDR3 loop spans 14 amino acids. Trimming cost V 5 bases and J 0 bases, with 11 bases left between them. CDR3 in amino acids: CASSVDWNSYEQYF. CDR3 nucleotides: TGTGCCAGCAGTGTCGACTGGAACTCCTACGAGCAGTACTTC.

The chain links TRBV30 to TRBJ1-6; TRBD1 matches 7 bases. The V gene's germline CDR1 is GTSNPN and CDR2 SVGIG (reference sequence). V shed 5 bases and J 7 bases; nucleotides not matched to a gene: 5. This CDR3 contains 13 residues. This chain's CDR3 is CAWLDRRNSPLHF. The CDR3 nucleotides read TGTGCCTGGTTGGACAGGAGGAATTCACCCCTCCACTTT.

This chain's CDR3 is CASSKGQVGLLEQYF. DNA of the CDR3: TGCGCCAGCAGCAAGGGACAGGTAGGACTTCTTGAGCAGTACTTC. V usage is TRBV5-1 and J usage is TRBJ2-7; 8 nucleotides align to TRBD1. With V trimmed by 4 bases and J by 7 bases, 13 bases remained unmatched. CDR1 and CDR2 (germline): SGHRS, YFSETQ. The CDR3 contains 15 residues.

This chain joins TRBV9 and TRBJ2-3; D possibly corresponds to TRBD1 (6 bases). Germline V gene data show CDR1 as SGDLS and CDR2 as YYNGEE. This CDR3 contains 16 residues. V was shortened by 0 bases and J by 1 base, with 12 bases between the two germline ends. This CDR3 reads CASSVEQGEGTDTQYF. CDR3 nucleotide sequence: TGTGCCAGCAGCGTAGAACAGGGCGAAGGCACAGATACGCAGTATTTT.

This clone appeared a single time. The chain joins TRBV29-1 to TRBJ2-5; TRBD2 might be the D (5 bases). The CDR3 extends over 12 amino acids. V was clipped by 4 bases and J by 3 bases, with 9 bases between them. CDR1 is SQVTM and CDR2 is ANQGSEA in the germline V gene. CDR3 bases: TGCAGCGTTGGACCGGGAAAAGAGACCCAGTACTTC. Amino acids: CSVGPGKETQYF.

In DNA, the CDR3 is TGTGCCAGCAGCTTAGCCAGCTCTGGAAACACCATATATTTT. Its protein product is CASSLASSGNTIYF. The rearrangement links TRBV7-9 to TRBJ1-3; the D is unclear. The CDR3 runs to 14 residues. V was clipped by 0 bases and J by 0 bases, with 3 bases between them. Germline V gene sequence: CDR1 SEHNR, CDR2 FQNEAQ (reference sequence). The complete variable domain, with remaining parts taken from reference TRBV7-9 and TRBJ1-3, reads DTGVSQNPRHKITKRGQNVTFRCDPISEHNRLYWYRQTLGQGPEFLTYFQNEAQLEKSRLLSDRFSAERPKGSFSTLEIQRTEQGDSAMYLCASSLASSGNTIYFGEGSWLTVV.

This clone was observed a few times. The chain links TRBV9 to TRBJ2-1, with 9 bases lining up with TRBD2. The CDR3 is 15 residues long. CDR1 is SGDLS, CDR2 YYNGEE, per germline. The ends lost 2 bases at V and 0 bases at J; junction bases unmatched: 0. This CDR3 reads CASSVTSGSYNEQFF. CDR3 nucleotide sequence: TGTGCCAGCAGCGTGACTAGCGGCTCCTACAATGAGCAGTTCTTC.

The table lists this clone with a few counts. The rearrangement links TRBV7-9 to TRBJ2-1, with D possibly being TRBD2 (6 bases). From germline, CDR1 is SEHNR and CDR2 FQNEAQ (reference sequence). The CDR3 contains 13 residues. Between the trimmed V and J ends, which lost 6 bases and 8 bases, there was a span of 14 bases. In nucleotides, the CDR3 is TGTGCCAGCAGTTCCGCTAGCGTCCATGAGCAGTTCTTC. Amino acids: CASSSASVHEQFF.

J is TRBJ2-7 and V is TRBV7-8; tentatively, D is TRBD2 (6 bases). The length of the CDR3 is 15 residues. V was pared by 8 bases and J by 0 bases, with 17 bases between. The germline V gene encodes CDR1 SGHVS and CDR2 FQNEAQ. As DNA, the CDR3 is TGTGCCAGCTCTATTCAGCGGGTAGTCTCCTACGAGCAGTACTTC. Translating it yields CASSIQRVVSYEQYF.

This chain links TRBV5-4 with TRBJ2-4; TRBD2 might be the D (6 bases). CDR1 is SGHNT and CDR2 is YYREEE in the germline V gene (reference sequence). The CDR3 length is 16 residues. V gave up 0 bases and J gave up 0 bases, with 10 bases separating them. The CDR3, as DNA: TGTGCCAGCAGCTTGGTTGTTAGCGGAGCCAAAAACATTCAGTACTTC. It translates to CASSLVVSGAKNIQYF.

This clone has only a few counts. Here the CDR3 reads CASSQAGDNEQFF. Written as DNA, the CDR3 is TGTGCCAGCAGCCAAGCCGGAGACAATGAGCAGTTCTTC. The V gene is TRBV14, the J gene TRBJ2-1; D unresolved. The CDR3 consists of 13 residues. The V end lost 1 base, the J end lost 5 bases, and 6 bases lay between the germline ends. Germline V gives CDR1 SGHDN, CDR2 FVKESK. Full variable domain (missing parts from reference TRBV14 and TRBJ2-1): EAGVTQFPSHSVIEKGQTVTLRCDPISGHDNLYWYRRVMGKEIKFLLHFVKESKQDESGMPNNRFLAERTGGTYSTLKVQPAELEDSGVYFCASSQAGDNEQFFGPGTRLTVL.

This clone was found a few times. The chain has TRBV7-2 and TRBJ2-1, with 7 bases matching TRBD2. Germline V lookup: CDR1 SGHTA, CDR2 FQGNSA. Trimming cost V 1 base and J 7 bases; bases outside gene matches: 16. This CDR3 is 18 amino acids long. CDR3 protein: CASSLDPGVGGSGNEQFF. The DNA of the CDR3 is TGTGCCAGCAGCTTAGACCCGGGGGTGGGGGGGTCCGGAAATGAGCAGTTCTTC.

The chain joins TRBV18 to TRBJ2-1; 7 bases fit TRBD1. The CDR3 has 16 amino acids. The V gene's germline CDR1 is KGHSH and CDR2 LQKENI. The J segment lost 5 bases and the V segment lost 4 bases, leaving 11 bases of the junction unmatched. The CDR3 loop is CASSLRWQGDHNEQFF. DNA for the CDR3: TGTGCCAGCTCACTTCGGTGGCAGGGGGACCACAATGAGCAGTTCTTC.

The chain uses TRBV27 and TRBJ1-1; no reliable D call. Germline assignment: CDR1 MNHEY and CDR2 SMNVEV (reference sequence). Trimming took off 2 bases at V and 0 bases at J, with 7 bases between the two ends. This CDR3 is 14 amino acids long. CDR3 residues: CASSLLTLNTEAFF. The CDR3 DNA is TGTGCCAGCAGTTTACTCACACTGAACACTGAAGCTTTCTTT.

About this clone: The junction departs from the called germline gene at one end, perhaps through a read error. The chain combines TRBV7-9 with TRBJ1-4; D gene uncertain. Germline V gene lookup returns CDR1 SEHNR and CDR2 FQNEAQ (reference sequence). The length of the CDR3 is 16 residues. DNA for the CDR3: TGTTCCAGCAGCTTCCCCTCCGGAGCAACTAATGAAAAACTGTTTTTT. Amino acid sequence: CSSSFPSGATNEKLFF.

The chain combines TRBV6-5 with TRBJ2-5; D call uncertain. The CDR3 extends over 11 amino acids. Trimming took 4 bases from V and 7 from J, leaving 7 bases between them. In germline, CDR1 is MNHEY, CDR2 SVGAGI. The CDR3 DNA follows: TGTGCCAGCAGTTCCCTAGGGACCCAGTACTTC. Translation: CASSSLGTQYF.